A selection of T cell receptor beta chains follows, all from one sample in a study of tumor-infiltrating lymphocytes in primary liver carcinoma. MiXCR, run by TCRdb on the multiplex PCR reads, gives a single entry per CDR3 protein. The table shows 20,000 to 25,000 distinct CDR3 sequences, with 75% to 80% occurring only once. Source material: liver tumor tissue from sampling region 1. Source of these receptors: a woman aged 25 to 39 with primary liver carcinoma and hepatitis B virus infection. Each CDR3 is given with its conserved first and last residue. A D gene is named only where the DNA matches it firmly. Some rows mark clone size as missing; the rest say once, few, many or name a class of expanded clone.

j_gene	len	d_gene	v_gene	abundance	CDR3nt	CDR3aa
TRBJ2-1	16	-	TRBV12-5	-	TGTGCTAGTGGTTTGACACCTGGTGGGATCCTCAATGAGCAGTTCTTC	CASGLTPGGILNEQFF
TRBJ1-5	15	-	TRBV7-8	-	TGTGCCTCCAACCTTACGGGCCAGGTCGGTCAGCTCCAGCATTTT	CASNLTGQVGQLQHF
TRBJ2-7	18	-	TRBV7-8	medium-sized	TGTGCCAGCAGCTCGGGTCGCGGTCGTACTATGAGCTCCTACGAGCAGTACTTC	CASSSGRGRTMSSYEQYF
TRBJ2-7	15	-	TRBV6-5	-	TGTGTCAGCAGTTACAAGGATAGCAGCCCCTACGAGCAGTACTTC	CVSSYKDSSPYEQYF
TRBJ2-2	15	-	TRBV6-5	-	TGTGCCAGCAGTCCGCAGACACGGTTCATCGGGGAGCTGTTTTTT	CASSPQTRFIGELFF
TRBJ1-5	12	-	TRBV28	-	TGTGCCCGCAGTGGCCAGGGTCTCGCGCAGCATTTT	CARSGQGLAQHF
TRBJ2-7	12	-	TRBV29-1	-	TGCAGCGTTGAGGTCAGTTCCTACGAGCAGTACTTC	CSVEVSSYEQYF
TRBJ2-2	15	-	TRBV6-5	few	TGTGCCAGCAGTCTCGTGGGACTGAACACCGGGGAACTGTTTTTT	CASSLVGLNTGELFF
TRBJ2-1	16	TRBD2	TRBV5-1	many	TGCGCCAGCAGCGTTACCGGGACTAGCGGCGGGAATGAGCAGTTCTTC	CASSVTGTSGGNEQFF
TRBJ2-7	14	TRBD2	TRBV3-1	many	TGTGCCAGCAGCCGTTTAGCGGGAGACTACGAGCAGTACTTC	CASSRLAGDYEQYF
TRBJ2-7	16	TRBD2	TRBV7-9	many	TGTGCCAGCAGCTTAGCGGGACTAGCGGGAGGATACGAGCAGTACTTC	CASSLAGLAGGYEQYF
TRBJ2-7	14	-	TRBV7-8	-	TGTGCCAGCAGCGCGACGCCAAGGGTTCCCGAGCAGTACTTC	CASSATPRVPEQYF
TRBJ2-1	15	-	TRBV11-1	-	TGTGCCAGCTGCCGGAGACAGGACTCCTACAATGAGCAATTCTTC	CASCRRQDSYNEQFF
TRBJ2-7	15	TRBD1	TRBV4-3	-	TGCGCCAGCAGCCAGTTACGGGACAGCTCCTACAAGCAGTACTTC	CASSQLRDSSYKQYF
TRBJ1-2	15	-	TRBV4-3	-	TGCGCCAGCAGCCACACAGAGTTGGTGATCTATGGCTACACCTTC	CASSHTELVIYGYTF
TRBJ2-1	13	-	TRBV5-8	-	TGTGCCGGCAGCTTGGGTAGGGGCAATGAGCAGTTCTTC	CAGSLGRGNEQFF
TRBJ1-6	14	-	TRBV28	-	TGTGCTAGCCGTGGACTATCCGGAGCTTCACCCATCCACTTT	CASRGLSGASPIHF
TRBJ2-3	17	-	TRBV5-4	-	TGTGCCAGCAGCATAGAGGGGCACCCTCCACCCACAGATACGCAGTATTTT	CASSIEGHPPPTDTQYF
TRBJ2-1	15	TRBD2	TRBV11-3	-	TGTGCCAACAGTCGACTAGCGGGGGTGGTGTATGAGCAGTTCTTC	CANSRLAGVVYEQFF
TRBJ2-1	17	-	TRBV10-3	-	TGTGCAATCAGTGATACCATGGCGGCTAGCGCCTACAATGAGCAATTCTTC	CAISDTMAASAYNEQFF
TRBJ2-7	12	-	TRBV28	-	TGTGCCATCAGCAACTCCTCCTACGAGCAGTACTTC	CAISNSSYEQYF
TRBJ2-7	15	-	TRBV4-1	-	TGCGCCAGCAGCCCTGCAGGAGGTGAAGTCGACGAGCAGTACTTC	CASSPAGGEVDEQYF
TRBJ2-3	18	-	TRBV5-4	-	TGTGCCAGCAGTAACCCGACGGTTGGCGGGAATCGGACAGATACGCAGTATTTT	CASSNPTVGGNRTDTQYF
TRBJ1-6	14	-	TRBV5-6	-	TGTGCCAGCAGCTTGATATCACTGGGATCACTCCTCCACTTT	CASSLISLGSLLHF
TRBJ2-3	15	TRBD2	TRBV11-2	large	TGTGCCAGCAGCTTAGAGGCTAGCGGGACGGATACGCAGTATTTT	CASSLEASGTDTQYF
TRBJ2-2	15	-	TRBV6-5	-	TGTGCCTGCAGTCCGCGGACAAGGTTCACCGGGGAGCTATTTTTT	CACSPRTRFTGELFF
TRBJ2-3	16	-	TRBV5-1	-	TGCGCCAGCAGCCTCGGGGTGGACTACACCACAGATACGCAGTATTTT	CASSLGVDYTTDTQYF
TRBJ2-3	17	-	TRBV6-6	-	TGTACCTGCAGTTCCACCTTAGACCGGGGAGACCAGATAGGGCAGTATTTT	CTCSSTLDRGDQIGQYF
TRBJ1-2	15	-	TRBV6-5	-	TGTGCCAGCAGTTACACCGTGGGGGGTAACTATGGCTACACCTTC	CASSYTVGGNYGYTF
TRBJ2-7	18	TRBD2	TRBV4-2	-	TGTGCCAGCAGCCAGGAACACCAAGGACGGGGGGGACCGTGCGAGCAGTACTTC	CASSQEHQGRGGPCEQYF
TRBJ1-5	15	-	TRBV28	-	TGTGCCAGCAGTTTACAGGTTTCGAGTGATCAGCCCCAACACTTT	CASSLQVSSDQPQHF
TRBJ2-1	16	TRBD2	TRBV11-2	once	TGTATCAGCTCATTTGGAAGCGGGAGAGTGGGTAATGAGCAGTTCTTC	CISSFGSGRVGNEQFF
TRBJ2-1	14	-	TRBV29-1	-	TGCAGCGGCTCTGCAGGGAGCGTAATCGATGAGCAGTTCTTC	CSGSAGSVIDEQFF